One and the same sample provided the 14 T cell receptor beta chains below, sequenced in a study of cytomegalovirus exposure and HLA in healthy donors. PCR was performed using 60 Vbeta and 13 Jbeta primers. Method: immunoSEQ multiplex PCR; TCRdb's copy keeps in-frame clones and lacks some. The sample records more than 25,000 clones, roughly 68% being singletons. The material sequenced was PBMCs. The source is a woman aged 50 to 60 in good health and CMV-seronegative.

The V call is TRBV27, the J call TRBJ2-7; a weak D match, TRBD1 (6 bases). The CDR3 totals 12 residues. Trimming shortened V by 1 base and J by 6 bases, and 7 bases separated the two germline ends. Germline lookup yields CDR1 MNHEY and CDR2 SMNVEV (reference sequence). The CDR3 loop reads CASSLFRGEQYF. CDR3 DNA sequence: TGTGCCAGCAGTTTATTCAGGGGCGAGCAGTACTTC.

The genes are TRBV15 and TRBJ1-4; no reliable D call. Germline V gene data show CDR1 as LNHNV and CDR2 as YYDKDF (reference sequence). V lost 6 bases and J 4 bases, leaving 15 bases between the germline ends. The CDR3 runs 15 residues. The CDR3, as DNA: TGTGCCACCAGAGCGACGGGGTCGGGTAATGAAAAACTGTTTTTT. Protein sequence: CATRATGSGNEKLFF.

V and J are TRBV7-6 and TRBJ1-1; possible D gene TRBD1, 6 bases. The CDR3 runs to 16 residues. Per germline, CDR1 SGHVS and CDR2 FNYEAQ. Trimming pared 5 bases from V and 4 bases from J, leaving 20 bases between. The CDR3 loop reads CASSQPAGGSGTEAFF. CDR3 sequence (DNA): TGTGCCAGCAGCCAACCTGCGGGGGGCTCGGGCACTGAAGCTTTCTTT. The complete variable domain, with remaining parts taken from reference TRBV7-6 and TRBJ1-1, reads GAGVSQSPRYKVTKRGQDVALRCDPISGHVSLYWYRQALGQGPEFLTYFNYEAQQDKSGLPNDRFSAERPEGSISTLTIQRTEQRDSAMYRCASSQPAGGSGTEAFFGQGTRLTVV.

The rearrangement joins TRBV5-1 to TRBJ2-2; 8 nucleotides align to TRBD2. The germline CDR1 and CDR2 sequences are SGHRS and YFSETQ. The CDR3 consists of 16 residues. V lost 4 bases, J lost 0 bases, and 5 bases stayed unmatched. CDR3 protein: CASSRREGTNTGELFF. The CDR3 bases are TGCGCCAGCAGCCGCCGGGAGGGGACGAACACCGGGGAGCTGTTTTTT.

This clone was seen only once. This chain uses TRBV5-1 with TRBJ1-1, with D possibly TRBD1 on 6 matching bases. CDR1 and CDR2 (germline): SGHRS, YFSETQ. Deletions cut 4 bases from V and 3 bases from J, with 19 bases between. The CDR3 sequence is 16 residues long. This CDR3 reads CASSLRGIGGDTEAFF. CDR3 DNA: TGCGCCAGCAGCCTTAGGGGCATAGGGGGAGACACTGAAGCTTTCTTT.

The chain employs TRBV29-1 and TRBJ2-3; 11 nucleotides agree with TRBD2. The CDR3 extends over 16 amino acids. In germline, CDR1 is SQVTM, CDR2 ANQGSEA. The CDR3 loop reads CSWRGYSGRDTDTQYF. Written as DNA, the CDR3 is TGCAGTTGGAGGGGTTATAGCGGGAGGGACACAGATACGCAGTATTTT.

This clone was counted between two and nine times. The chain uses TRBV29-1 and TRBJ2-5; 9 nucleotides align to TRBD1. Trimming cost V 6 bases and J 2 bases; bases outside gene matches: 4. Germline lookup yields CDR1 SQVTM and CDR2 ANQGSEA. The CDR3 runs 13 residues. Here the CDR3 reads CSVGTGLQETQYF. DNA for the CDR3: TGCAGCGTCGGGACAGGGTTACAAGAGACCCAGTACTTC.

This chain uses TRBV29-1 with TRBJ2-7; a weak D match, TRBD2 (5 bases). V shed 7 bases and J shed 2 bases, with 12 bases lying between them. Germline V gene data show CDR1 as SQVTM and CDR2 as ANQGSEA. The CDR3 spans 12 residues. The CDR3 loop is CSASRATYEQYF. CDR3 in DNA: TGCAGCGCTAGCCGGGCCACCTACGAGCAGTACTTC.

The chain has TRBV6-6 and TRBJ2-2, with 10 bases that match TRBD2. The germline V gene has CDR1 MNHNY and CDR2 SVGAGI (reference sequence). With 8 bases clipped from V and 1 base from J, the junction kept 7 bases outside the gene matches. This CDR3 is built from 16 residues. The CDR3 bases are TGTGCCAGCCAATTCCTAGCGGGAGAGAACACCGGGGAGCTGTTTTTT. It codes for CASQFLAGENTGELFF.

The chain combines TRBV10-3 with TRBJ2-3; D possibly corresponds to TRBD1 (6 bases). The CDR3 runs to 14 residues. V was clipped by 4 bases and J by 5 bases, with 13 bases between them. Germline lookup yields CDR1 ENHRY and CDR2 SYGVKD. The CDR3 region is CAISAGPRGDTQYF. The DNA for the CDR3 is TGTGCCATCAGTGCCGGCCCCAGGGGAGATACGCAGTATTTT.

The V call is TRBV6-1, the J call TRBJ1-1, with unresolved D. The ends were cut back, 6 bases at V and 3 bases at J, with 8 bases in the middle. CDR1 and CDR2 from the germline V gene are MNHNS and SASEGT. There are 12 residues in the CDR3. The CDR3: CASRHTDTEAFF. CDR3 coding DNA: TGTGCCAGCAGGCATACGGACACTGAAGCTTTCTTT.

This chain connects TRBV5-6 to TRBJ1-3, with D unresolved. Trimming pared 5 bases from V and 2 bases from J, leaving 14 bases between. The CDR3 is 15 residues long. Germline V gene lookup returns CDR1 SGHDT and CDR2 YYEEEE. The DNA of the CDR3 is TGTGCCAGCAGGCCTCGGGGAACACCTGGAAACACCATATATTTT. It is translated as CASRPRGTPGNTIYF.

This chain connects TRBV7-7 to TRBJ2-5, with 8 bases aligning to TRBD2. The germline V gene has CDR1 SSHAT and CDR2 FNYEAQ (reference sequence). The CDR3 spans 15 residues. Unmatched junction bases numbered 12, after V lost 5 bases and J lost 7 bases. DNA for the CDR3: TGTGCCAGCAGCGCCTCGGCGGGGGGCCCGGGGACCCAGTACTTC. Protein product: CASSASAGGPGTQYF.

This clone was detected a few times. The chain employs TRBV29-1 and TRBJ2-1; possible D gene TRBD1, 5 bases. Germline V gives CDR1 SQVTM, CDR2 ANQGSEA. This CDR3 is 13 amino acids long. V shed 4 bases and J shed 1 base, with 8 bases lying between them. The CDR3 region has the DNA TGCAGCGTTGCCAGGGAATCCTACAATGAGCAGTTCTTC. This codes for CSVARESYNEQFF.